This TCR beta chain stems from a study of a mutant IDH1 vaccine in newly diagnosed glioma (dated by TCRdb to about 2021). Notes on the research overall: Vaccination was initiated 4-6 weeks after radiotherapy alone, or concurrently with temozolomide cycles in the chemotherapy-containing groups. The 30 to 40 treated patients were approximately 62% male and roughly 40% female, with a mean age of 40.4 years. Prior to enrollment, standard therapy consisting of radiotherapy alone, temozolomide alone, or radiochemotherapy with temozolomide had been administered to patients, with the combination being received by most patients. Visit V12 was the week-35 safety follow-up and visit V13 was the week-47 end of study. Peripheral blood samples were drawn at six visits, namely V03 (baseline), V05, V07, V10, V12 and V13. Longitudinal TCRB deep sequencing was performed for 25 to 30 treated patients wherever samples were available for exploratory analyses. The research as a whole found: Pseudoprogression appeared unrelated to alterations in the top peripheral T cell clonotypes detected by TCRB sequencing. Availability determined which PBMC samples were chosen for TCRB deep sequencing. Vaccine-induced immune responses across multiple MHC alleles were detected in about 92% of patients. It was noted by the authors that analyses of patient blood samples could not be reproduced owing to sample limitations.

The method behind the library was the immunoSEQ multiplex PCR assay. Rearranged TCR beta chain sequences were amplified with the hsTCRB Kit following the manufacturer's protocol. TCRB libraries were sequenced on an Illumina MiSeq. As for the original processing: The kit vendor's proprietary platform handled demultiplexing, trimming and gene mapping. The immuneACCESS repertoire file appears here via TCRdb, limited to in-frame rearrangements. These files lack a portion of the clones; in checked studies, under half of the deficit traces to unresolved V genes, and the cause of the others is not known. V and J calls and clone size are those listed in that table; D and trimming were worked out from the DNA. This sample lists 50,000 to 70,000 clones; 60% to 75% were detected once. In total, the top ten clones hold 4.7% of the sample. V is trimmed back by 1 base and J by 7 bases, and the junction contains 5 bases that no gene match accounts for. The CDR3 runs 15 amino acids, cysteine and phenylalanine included. Kept here is only the CDR3 DNA, which spans 45 bases and is read in frame from base 1. From a lookup of the germline V gene, CDR1 and CDR2 are SGHAT and FQNNGV.

The time point label, read with the paper, signifies: week 35, safety follow-up. Every vaccine dose consisted of 300 ug of a 20-mer mutant IDH1 peptide in Montanide, administered subcutaneously together with topical imiquimod. Eight vaccinations were administered to patients in weeks 1, 3, 5, 7, 11, 15, 19 and 23, corresponding to visits V03 through V10. Newly diagnosed WHO grade 3 or 4 IDH1-mutant astrocytomas showing loss of nuclear ATRX were present in the donors. The samples were drawn from NOA16, a multicentre, single-arm, open-label phase I trial in Germany that tested a mutant IDH1 peptide vaccine in humans for the first time. Genomic DNA for TCRB sequencing was extracted from EDTA blood using the DNeasy Blood and Tissue Kit. As regards this clone: The antigen it recognizes is unknown. No base-level quality is on record; no much larger clone is a single base apart.

The rearranged segments are TRBV11-2 and TRBJ2-1, and 9 junctional nucleotides match TRBD2. The sequence came from a man aged 45-65 years with glioma. Sample: PBMCs, taken from a glioma patient whose treatment included an IDH1 peptide vaccine. The CDR3 protein: CASSLVGSGGNEQFF. The nucleotide sequence reads as follows: TGTGCCAGCAGCTTAGTGGGTAGCGGGGGAAATGAGCAGTTCTTC.